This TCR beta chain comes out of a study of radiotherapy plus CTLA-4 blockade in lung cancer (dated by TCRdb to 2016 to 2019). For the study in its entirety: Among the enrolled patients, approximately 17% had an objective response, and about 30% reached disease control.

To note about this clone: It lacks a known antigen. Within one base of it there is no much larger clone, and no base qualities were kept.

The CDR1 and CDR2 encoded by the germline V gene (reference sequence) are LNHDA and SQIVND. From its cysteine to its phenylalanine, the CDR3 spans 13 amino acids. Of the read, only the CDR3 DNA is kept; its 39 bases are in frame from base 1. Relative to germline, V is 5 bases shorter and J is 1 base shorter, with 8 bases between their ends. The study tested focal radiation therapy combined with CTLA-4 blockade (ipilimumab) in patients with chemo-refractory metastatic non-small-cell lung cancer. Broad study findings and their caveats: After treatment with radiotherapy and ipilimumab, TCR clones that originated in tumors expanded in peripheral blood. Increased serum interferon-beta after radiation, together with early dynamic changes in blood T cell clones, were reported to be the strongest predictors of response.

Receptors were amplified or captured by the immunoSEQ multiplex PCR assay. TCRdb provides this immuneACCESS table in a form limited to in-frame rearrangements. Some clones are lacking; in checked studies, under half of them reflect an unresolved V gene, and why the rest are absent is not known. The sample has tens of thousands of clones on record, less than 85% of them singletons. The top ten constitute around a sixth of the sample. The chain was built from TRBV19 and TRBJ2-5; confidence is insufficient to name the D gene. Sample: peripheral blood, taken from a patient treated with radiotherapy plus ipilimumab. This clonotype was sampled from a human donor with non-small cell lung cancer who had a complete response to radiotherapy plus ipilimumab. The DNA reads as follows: TGTGCCAGTAGTCCAGGTCCCCAAGAGACCCAGTACTTC. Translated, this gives CASSPGPQETQYF. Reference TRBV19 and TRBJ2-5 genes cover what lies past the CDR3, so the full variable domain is DGGITQSPKYLFRKEGQNVTLSCEQNLNHDAMYWYRQDPGQGLRLIYYSQIVNDFQKGDIAEGYSVSREKKESFPLTVTSAQKNPTAFYLCASSPGPQETQYFGPGTRLLVL.